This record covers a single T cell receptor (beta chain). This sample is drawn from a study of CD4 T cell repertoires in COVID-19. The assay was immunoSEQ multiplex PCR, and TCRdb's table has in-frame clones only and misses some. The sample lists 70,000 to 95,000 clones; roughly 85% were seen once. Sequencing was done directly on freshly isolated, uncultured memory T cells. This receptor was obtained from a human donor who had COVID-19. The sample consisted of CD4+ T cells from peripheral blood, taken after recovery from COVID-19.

CDR3 amino acids: CSASDGLSQETQYF. The CDR3 bases are TGCAGTGCTAGTGACGGACTTAGCCAAGAGACCCAGTACTTC. The chain uses TRBV20-1 and TRBJ2-5, with D possibly being TRBD2 (5 bases). Germline CDR1 DFQATT, CDR2 SNEGSKA (reference sequence). CDR3 length equals 14 residues. V shed 3 bases and J shed 1 base, with 12 bases lying between them.